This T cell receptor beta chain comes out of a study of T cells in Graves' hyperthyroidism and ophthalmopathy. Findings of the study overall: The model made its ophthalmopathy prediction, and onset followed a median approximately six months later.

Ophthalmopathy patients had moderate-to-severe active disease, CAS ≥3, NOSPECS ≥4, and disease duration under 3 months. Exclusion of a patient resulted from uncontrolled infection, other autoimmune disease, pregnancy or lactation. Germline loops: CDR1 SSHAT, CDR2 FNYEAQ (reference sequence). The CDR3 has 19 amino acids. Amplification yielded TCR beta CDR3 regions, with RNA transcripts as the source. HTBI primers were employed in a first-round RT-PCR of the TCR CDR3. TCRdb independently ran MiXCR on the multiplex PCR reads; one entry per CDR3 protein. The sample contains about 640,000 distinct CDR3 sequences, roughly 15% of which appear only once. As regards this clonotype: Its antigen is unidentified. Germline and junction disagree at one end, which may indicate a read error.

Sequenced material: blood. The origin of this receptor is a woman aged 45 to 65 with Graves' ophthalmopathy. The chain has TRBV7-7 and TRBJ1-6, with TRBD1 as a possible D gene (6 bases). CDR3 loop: CASSLRGGPTRIYNSPLHF. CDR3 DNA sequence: TGTGCTAGCAGCTTAAGGGGGGGGCCAACCCGAATCTATAATTCACCCCTCCACTTT.